This T cell receptor beta chain was observed in a study of CD4 T cells in relation to SARS-CoV-2 and coronaviruses. Study summary: After less than 11 days of antigen culture, PBMC TCR beta CDR3s were sequenced.

General study results and limits: Approximately 65% of donors had memory CD4+ clonotypes crossrecognizing SARS-CoV-2 and common cold coronavirus spike.

As to this clone: Antigen: not known.

The CDR3 has 14 residues. CDR1 is SGDLS and CDR2 is YYNGEE in the germline V gene. Deletions cut 0 bases from V and 5 bases from J, with 9 bases between. Measured with immunoSEQ multiplex PCR; TCRdb has only the in-frame clones, and not every one. The sample lists 16,000 or so clones; around 77% were seen once. Unexposed donor CD4+ T cells date from 2011-2018, before the COVID-19 pandemic. CD4+ T cells were isolated from the cells after roughly 11 days of culture. Cells permitting, SARS-CoV-2 S/N and four cold-coronavirus spikes were tested on unexposed-donor CD4+ T cells. This TCR derives from a human donor in good health. The genes are TRBV9 and TRBJ2-1; no definite D call. Source material: CD4+ T cells from PBMCs, cultured in vitro. CDR3 in DNA: TGTGCCAGCAGCGTAGAAGGTAGACACAATGAGCAGTTCTTC. Encoded protein: CASSVEGRHNEQFF. The full variable domain, completed using reference TRBV9 and TRBJ2-1, is DSGVTQTPKHLITATGQRVTLRCSPRSGDLSVYWYQQSLDQGLQFLIQYYNGEERAKGNILERFSAQQFPDLHSELNLSSLELGDSALYFCASSVEGRHNEQFFGPGTRLTVL.